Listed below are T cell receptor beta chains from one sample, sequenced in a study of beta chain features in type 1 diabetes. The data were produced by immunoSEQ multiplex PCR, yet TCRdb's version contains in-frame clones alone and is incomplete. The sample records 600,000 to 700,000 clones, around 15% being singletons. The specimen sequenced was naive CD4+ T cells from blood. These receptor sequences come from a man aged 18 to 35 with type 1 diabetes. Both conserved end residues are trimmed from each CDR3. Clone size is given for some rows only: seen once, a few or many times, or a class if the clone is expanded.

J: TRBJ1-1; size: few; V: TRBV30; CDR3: AWIGAGAPTRTEAF
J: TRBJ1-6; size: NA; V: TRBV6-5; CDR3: ASSYRRGALNSPLH
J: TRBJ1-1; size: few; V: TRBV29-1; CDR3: SAVGQVPETEAF
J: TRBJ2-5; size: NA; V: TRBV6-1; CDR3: ASRVLAPYQETQY
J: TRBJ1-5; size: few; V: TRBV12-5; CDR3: ASLEVWDQPQH
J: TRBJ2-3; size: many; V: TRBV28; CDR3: ASTPTGSTDTQY
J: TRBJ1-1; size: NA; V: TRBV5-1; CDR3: ASSSFGMNTEAF
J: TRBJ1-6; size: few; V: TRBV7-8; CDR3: ATSGQGADSANNSPLH
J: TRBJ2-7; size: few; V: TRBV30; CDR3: AWSVKGLQGAYEQY
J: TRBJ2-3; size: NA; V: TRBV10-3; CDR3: AISPYQAGGTDTQY
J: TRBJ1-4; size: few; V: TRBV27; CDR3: ASSSDRVNEKLF
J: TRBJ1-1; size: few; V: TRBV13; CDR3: ASSPRQGSTEAF
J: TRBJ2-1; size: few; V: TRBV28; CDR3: ASSSQRYPQF
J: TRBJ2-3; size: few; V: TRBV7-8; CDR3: ASSLAWVGPTDTQY
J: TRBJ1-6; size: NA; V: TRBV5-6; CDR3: ASSLTGAYSPLH
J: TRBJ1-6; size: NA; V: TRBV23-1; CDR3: ASSQSNRLSSPLH
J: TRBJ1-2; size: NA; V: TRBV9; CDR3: ASSAGQALYGYT
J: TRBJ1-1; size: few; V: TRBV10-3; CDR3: AISDMNTEAF
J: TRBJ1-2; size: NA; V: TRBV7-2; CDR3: ASMIAGTYGYT
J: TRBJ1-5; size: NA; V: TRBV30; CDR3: AWRDRGATDSNQPQH
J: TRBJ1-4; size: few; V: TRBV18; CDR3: ASSRRDGELF
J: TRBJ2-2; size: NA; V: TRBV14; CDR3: ASSQGWQLNTGELF
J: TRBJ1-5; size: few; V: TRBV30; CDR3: AWSGDSGSNQPQH
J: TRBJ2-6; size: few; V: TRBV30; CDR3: AWNPSGGANVLT
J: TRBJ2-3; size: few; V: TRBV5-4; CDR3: ASSLAGLAGTDTQY
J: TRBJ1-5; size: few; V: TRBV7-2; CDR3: ASSLSTGASNQPQH
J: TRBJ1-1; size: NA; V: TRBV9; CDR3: ASSVQDVGEAF
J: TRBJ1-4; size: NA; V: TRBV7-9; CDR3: ASGLRGGEKLF
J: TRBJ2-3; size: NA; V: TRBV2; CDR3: ASSYISGLAVTDTQY
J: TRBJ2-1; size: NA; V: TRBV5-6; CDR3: ASSPERGPFYYNEQF
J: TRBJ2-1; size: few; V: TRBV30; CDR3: AWRGVLLAGEQF
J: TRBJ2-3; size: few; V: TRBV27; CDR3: ASSTAGSSRPDTQY
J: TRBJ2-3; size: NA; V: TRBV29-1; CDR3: SVWPGNTDTQY
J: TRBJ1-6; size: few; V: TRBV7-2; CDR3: ASSPTGLNSPLH
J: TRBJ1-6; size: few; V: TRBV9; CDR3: ASSVLTEPNSPLH
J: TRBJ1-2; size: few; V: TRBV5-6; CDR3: ASSYPGQGIYGYT
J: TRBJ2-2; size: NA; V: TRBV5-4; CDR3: ASSPSGGNTGELF
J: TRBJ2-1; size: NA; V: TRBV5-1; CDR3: ASSLYGTGGVEQF
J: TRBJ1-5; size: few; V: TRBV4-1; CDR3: ASSQGPSRTQH